This TCR beta chain comes out of a study of neurological immune-mediated disorders. This CDR3 is 14 amino acids long. Trimming cost V 2 bases and J 5 bases, with 13 bases left between them. Looked up from germline, CDR1 is SGHRS and CDR2 is YFSETQ. This clonotype was recorded many times. cDNA synthesis was performed by 5'RACE with 10-nucleotide random UMIs. TCRdb reanalysed the 5' RACE reads using MiXCR and keeps one entry per CDR3 protein. The sample holds 69,000 or so distinct CDR3 sequences, roughly 4.9% seen once. Sequencing input: PBMCs. The rearrangement joins TRBV5-1 to TRBJ2-5, with a tentative D call TRBD2 (6 bases). The sequence derives from a woman aged 65 to 85 with multiple sclerosis. The chain's CDR3 is CASSLTSILETQYF. The CDR3 DNA sequence: TGCGCCAGCAGCTTAACTAGCATATTGGAGACCCAGTACTTC. The whole variable domain, remainder taken from reference TRBV5-1 and TRBJ2-5, is KAGVTQTPRYLIKTRGQQVTLSCSPISGHRSVSWYQQTPGQGLQFLFEYFSETQRNKGNFPGRFSGRQFSNSRSEMNVSTLELGDSALYLCASSLTSILETQYFGPGTRLLVL.